This T cell receptor (beta chain) was obtained from a study of metastatic and nonmetastatic thyroid tumors. At the level of the study: A comparison of repertoires was made across blood and tumor or nodule tissue from malignant and benign thyroid patients. Points from the study as a whole: It was reported that TCR beta diversity was significantly higher in malignant thyroid tumors than benign nodules, in blood and tumor.

TCRdb reprocessed the PCR reads using MiXCR. The sample includes roughly 40,000 clones, about 12% of them seen just once. Notes on this clone: Its antigen is not identified.

Before thyroid surgery, none of the patients had received any treatment. The CDR3 length is 16 residues. The V gene's germline CDR1 is SGHAT and CDR2 FQDESV (reference sequence). Between the trimmed V and J ends, which lost 1 base and 5 bases, there was a span of 17 bases. V is TRBV11-1 and J is TRBJ1-2, with D unclear. The sequence was collected from a male donor with papillary thyroid cancer or a benign thyroid nodule (not recorded which). Some clones in this sample may be carry-over from other donors' samples. Sequencing was carried out using blood. CDR3: CASSLGDGASLYGYTF. Here the CDR3 DNA reads TGTGCCAGCAGCTTAGGCGACGGAGCCTCTTTGTATGGCTACACCTTC. Using reference TRBV11-1 and TRBJ1-2 for the parts outside the CDR3, the full variable domain is EAEVAQSPRYKITEKSQAVAFWCDPISGHATLYWYRQILGQGPELLVQFQDESVVDDSQLPKDRFSAERLKGVDSTLKIQPAELGDSAMYLCASSLGDGASLYGYTFGSGTRLTVV.